This T cell receptor beta chain appears in the sequencing data of a study of blood T cells in healthy people across ages. From germline, CDR1 is WSHSY and CDR2 SAAADI. The CDR3 totals 13 residues. Trimming removed 9 bases at V and 2 bases at J, with 10 bases between. Points on this clonotype: The antigen is undetermined.

The authors ran a second PCR of 7 to 11 cycles using a sample-barcoded 5' primer and a J-beta primer mix. One entry per CDR3 protein results from TCRdb running MiXCR on the 5' RACE reads. This table holds about 970,000 distinct CDR3 sequences, just over 50% found once. Study-wide results and limits: Strong correlation existed between TCR beta diversity and naive T cell percentage.

The V call is TRBV10-2, the J call TRBJ2-2; no clear D. Sequencing was done on a sample of blood. The TCR originated in a woman aged 55-69 years in good health. CDR3 region: CASKRANTGELFF. The CDR3 bases are TGCGCCAGTAAAAGAGCAAACACCGGGGAGCTGTTTTTT.